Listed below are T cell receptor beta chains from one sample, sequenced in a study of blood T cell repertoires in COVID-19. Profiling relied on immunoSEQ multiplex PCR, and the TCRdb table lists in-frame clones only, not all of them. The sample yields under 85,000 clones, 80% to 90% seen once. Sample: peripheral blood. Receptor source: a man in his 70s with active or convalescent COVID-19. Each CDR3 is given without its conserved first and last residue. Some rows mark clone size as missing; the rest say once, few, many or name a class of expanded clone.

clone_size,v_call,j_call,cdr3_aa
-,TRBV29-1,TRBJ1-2,SVDPGRGATYGYT
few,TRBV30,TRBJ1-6,AWSVRRPPLH
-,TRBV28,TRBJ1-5,ASSSTGSNQPQH
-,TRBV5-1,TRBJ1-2,ASSLEGQSGYT
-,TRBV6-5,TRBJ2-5,ASNPGGTSSETQY
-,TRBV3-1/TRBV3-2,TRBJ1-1,ASSPLRGNTEAF
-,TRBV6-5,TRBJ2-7,ASNPPGRGNYEQY
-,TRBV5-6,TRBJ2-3,ASSFRIAGGPDTQY
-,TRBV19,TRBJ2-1,ASSSLGQGYDEQF
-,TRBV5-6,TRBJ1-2,ASSLVGGDYGYT
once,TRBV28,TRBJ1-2,ASSRGQGGYGYT
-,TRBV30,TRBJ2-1,AWSVLSGRTSNEQF
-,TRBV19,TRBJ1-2,ATQSGRTDNYGYT
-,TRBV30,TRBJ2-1,AGSWGREQF
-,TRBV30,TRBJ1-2,AWSVTGSYGYT
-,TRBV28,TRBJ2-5,ASSQTSNGETQY
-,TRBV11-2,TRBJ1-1,ASSLWGSQTEAF
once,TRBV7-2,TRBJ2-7,ASSLGGTAYEQY
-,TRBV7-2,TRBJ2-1,ASSGTRYNEQF
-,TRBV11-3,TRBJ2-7,ASSAGQGTAYEQY
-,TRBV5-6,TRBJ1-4,ASSHTGEKLF
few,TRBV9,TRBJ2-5,ASSVGRGGTQETQY
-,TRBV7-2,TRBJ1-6,ASSPYRASYNSPLH
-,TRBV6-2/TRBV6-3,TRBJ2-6,ASSPGAEGANVLT
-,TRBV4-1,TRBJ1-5,ASSQERRRDQPQH
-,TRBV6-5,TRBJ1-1,ASKTGWVNTEAF
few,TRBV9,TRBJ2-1,ASSASGTSGLEQF
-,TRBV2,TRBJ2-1,ASSWDSYNEQF
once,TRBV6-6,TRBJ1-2,ASSYGAYGYT
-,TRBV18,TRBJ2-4,ASSPSGTGQNIQY
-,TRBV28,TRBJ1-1,ASNRDTEAF
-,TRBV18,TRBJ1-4,ASSYPSGQGASNEKLF
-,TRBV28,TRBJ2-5,ASSMTGLETQY
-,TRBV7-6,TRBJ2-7,ASSLGGSRTYEQY
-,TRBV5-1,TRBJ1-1,ASKLFSTGRNTEAF
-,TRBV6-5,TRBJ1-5,ASTQGGGNQPQH
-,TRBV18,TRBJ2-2,ASSPQTGFPGELF
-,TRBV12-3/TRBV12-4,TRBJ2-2,ASRPVTGELF
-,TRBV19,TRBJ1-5,ASSIVAGLNNQPQH
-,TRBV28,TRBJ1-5,ASREDRGSNQPQH
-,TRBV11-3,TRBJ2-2,ASSLNRGLAGELF
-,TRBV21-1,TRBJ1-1,ASSIGQAIVGNTEAF
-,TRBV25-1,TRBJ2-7,ASSPGNRGTYEQY
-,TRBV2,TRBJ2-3,ASYGGDTQY
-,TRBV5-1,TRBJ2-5,ASSLGGIQETQY
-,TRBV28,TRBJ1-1,ASSLILGPTEAF
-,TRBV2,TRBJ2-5,ASSPRSETQY
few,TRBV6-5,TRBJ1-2,ASSQQGAQYGYT
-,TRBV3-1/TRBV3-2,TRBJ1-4,ASSRSSQGIGPSVKLF
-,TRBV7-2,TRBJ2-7,ASSSAGTGTYEQY